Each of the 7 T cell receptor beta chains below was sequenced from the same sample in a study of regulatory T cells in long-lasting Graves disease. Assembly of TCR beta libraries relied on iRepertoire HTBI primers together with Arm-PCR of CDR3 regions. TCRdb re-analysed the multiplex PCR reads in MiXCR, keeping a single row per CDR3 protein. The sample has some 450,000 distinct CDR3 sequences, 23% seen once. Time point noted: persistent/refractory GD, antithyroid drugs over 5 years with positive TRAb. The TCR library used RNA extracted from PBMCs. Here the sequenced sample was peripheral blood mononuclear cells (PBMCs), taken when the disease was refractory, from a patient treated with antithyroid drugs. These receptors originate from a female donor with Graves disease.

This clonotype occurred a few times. The CDR3 spells CASSTSTAYGYTF. The CDR3 nucleotides read TGTGCCAGCAGCACCTCGACGGCCTATGGCTACACCTTC. The chain joins TRBV11-2 to TRBJ1-2; D unclear. V lost 5 bases and J lost 4, with 11 bases in between. The CDR3 loop spans 13 amino acids. Germline V lookup: CDR1 SGHAT, CDR2 FQNNGV.

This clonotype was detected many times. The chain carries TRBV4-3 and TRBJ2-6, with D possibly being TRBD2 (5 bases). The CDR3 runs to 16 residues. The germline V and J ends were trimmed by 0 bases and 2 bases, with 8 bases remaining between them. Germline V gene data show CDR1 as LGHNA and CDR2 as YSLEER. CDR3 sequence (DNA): TGCGCCAGCAGCCAAGAAGGACTTGCTGGGGCCAACGTCCTGACTTTC. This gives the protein CASSQEGLAGANVLTF.

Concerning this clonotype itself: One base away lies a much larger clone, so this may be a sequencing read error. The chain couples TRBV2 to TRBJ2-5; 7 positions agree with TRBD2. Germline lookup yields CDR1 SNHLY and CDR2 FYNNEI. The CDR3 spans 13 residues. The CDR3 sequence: CASSGALRDYGSF. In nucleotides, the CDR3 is TGTGCCAGCAGTGGAGCGCTTAGGGACTACGGAAGCTTC.

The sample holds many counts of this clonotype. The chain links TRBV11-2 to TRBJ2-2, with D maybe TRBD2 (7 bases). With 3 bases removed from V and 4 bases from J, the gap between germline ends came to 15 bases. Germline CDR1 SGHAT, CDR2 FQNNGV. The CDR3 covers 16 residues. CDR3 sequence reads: CASSFNRGARTGELFF. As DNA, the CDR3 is TGTGCCAGCAGCTTCAACCGGGGGGCTCGCACCGGGGAGCTGTTTTTT.

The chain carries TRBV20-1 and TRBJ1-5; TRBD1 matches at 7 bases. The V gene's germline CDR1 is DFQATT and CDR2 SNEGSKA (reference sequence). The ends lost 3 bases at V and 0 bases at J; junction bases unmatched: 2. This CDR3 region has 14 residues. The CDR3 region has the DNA TGCAGTGCTAGCAGGGGGTATAGCAATCAGCCCCAGCATTTT. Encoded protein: CSASRGYSNQPQHF.

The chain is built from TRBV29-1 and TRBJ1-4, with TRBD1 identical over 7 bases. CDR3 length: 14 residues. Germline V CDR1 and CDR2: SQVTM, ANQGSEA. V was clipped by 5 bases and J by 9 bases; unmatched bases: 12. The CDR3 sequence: CSVQGGQGGKKLFF. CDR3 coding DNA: TGCAGCGTTCAGGGAGGGCAGGGGGGGAAAAAACTGTTTTTT.

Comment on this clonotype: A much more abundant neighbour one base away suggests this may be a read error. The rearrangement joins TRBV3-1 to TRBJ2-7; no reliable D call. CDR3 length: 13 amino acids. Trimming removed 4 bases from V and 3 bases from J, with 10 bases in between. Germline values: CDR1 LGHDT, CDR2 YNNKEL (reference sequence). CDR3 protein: CASSPESRYEQYF. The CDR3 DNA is TGTGCCAGCAGCCCCGAGAGCCGCTACGAGCAGTACTTC.